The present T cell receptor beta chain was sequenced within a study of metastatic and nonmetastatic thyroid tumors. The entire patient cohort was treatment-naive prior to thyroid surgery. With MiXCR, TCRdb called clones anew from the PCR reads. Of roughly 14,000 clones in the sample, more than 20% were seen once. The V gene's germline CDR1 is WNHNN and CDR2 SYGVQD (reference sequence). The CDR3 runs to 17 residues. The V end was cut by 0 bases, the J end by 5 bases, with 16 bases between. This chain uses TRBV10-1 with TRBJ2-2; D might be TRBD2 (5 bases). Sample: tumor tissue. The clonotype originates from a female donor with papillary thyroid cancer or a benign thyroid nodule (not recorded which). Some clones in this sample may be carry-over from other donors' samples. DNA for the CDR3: TGCGCCAGCAGTGAGTCGTTTTGTCATGGGAGAACCGGGGAGCTGTTTTTT. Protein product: CASSESFCHGRTGELFF.